The source of this T cell receptor (beta chain) is a study of T cells in Graves' hyperthyroidism and ophthalmopathy. Notes on the study in general: Also found in blood were most expanded thyroid clonotypes above 0.001.

The study defined stable Graves' hyperthyroidism as no ophthalmopathy progression within 18 months. CDR1 SGHAT and CDR2 FQNNGV come from the germline V gene. V lost 5 bases, J lost 5 bases, and 7 bases stayed unmatched. The CDR3 runs 14 residues. RNA transcripts provided the source from which TCR beta CDR3 regions were amplified. First-round RT-PCR targeting the TCR CDR3 was performed with the HTBI primer set. MiXCR, applied by TCRdb to the multiplex PCR reads, yields one record per CDR3 protein. The sample consists of 560,000 or so distinct CDR3 sequences, 46% of them appearing once. This clonotype showed up many times. Its antigen is currently unknown.

V usage is TRBV11-2 and J usage is TRBJ1-1; TRBD1 matches 8 bases. The clonotype was recovered from a young woman with Graves' hyperthyroidism. Material: peripheral blood or thyroid tissue (not recorded which). DNA of the CDR3: TGTGCCAGCAGCCCTGACAGGGGAGGTACTGAAGCTTTCTTT. It encodes CASSPDRGGTEAFF.